This T cell receptor (beta chain) was recovered during a study of CD8+ T cells in alopecia areata. General study results and limits: Persistence during tofacitinib was seen for many expanded lesional clones in scalp and blood.

As to treatment: oral pan-JAK inhibitor, 5-10 mg twice daily. It was from alopecia areata patients that lesional scalp punch biopsies and peripheral blood were collected. PBMCs provided sorted CD4+ and CD8+ T cells. Per the germline V gene, CDR1 is SGHRS and CDR2 is YFSETQ. V was pared by 5 bases and J by 7 bases, with 25 bases between. This CDR3 contains 16 residues. This clone was detected a few times. Its antigen is not identified. The sequencing template was cDNA reverse transcribed from extracted RNA. The data were produced by immunoSEQ multiplex PCR, yet TCRdb's version contains in-frame clones alone and is incomplete. The sample shows approximately 210,000 clones, approximately 40% of them seen only once.

This specimen consisted of CD4+ T cells sorted from blood, obtained at approximately week 36, from a patient treated with tofacitinib. The TCR originated in a human donor with alopecia areata. This sequence joins TRBV5-1 and TRBJ2-7, with D unclear. The CDR3 reads CASSEPDGRGDREQYF. CDR3 coding DNA: TGCGCCAGCAGTGAACCCGACGGGCGTGGGGATCGGGAGCAGTACTTC. Supplemented by reference TRBV5-1 and TRBJ2-7, the full variable domain reads KAGVTQTPRYLIKTRGQQVTLSCSPISGHRSVSWYQQTPGQGLQFLFEYFSETQRNKGNFPGRFSGRQFSNSRSEMNVSTLELGDSALYLCASSEPDGRGDREQYFGPGTRLTVT.